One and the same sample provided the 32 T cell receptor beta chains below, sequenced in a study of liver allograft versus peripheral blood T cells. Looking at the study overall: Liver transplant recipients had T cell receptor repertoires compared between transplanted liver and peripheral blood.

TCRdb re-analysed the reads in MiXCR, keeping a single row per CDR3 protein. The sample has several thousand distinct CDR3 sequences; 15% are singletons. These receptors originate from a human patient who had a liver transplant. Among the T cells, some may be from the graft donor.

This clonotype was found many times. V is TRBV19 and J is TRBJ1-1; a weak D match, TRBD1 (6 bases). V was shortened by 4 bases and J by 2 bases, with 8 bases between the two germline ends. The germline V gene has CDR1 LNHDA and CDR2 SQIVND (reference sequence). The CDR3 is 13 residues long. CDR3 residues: CASSTQGNTEAFF. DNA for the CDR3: TGTGCCAGTAGTACACAGGGTAACACTGAAGCTTTCTTT.

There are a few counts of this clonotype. In nucleotides, the CDR3 is TGTGCCAGCAGCGTGATGGGACTAGCGGCCCAAGAGACCCAGTACTTC. Amino acids: CASSVMGLAAQETQYF. The chain is built from TRBV9 and TRBJ2-5, with 11 nucleotides matching TRBD2. This CDR3 region has 16 residues. CDR1 and CDR2 from the germline V gene are SGDLS and YYNGEE. The ends lost 2 bases at V and 1 base at J; junction bases unmatched: 4.

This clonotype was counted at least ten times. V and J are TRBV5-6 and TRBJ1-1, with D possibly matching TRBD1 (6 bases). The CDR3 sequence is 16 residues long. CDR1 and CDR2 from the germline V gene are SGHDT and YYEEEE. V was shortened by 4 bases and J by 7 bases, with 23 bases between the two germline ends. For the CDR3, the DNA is TGTGCCAGCAGCAACCTGGACAGAAGGCGGAATAGTGAAGCTTTCTTT. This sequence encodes CASSNLDRRRNSEAFF.

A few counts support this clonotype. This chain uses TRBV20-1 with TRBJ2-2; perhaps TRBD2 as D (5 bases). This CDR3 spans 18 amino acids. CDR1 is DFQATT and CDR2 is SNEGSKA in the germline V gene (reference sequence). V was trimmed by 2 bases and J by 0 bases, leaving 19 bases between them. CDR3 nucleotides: TGCAGTGCTAGAAGACCCATCCTAGCTAATTCGAACACCGGGGAGCTGTTTTTT. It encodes CSARRPILANSNTGELFF.

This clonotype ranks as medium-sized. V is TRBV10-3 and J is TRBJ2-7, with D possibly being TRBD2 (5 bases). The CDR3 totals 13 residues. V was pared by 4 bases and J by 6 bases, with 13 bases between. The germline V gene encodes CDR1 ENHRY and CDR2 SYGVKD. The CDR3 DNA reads TGTGCCATCAGTGCAGACTACTTCGGCGAGCAGTACTTC. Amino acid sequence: CAISADYFGEQYF.

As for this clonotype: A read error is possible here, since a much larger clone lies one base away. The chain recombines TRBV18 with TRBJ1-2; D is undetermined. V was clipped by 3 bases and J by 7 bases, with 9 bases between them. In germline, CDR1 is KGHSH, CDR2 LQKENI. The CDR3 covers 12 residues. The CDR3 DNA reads TGTGCCAGCTCACCCTTCGGGTCTGGCTACACCTTC. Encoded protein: CASSPFGSGYTF.

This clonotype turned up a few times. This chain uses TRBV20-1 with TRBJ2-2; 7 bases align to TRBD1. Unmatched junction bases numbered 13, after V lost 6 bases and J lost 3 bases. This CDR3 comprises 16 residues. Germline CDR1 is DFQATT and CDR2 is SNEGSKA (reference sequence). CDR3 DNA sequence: TGCAGTGCAAGGGGGCTGGGGCGTATGGACACCGGGGAGCTGTTTTTT. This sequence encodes CSARGLGRMDTGELFF.

The CDR3 nucleotides are TGCAGTGCTAAGACAGGGGGCCCCTACGAGCAGTACTTC. Its translation is CSAKTGGPYEQYF. V gene TRBV20-1 combines with J gene TRBJ2-7; 10 bases are shared with TRBD1. The CDR3 consists of 13 residues. Germline assignment: CDR1 DFQATT and CDR2 SNEGSKA (reference sequence). Trimming removed 4 bases from V and 2 bases from J; junction bases left unmatched: 2.

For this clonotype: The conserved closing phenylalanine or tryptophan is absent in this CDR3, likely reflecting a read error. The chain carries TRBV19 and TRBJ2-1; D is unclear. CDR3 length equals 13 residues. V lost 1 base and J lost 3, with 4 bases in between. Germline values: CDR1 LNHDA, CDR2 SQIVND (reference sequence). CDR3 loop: CASSIGHYNEQFY. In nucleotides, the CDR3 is TGTGCCAGTAGTATAGGACACTACAATGAGCAGTTCTAC.

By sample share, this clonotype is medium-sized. The CDR3 loop is CASSSPGGRGNYGYTF. The CDR3 DNA sequence: TGTGCCAGCAGTTCCCCGGGTGGACGGGGCAACTATGGCTACACCTTC. V gene TRBV28 combines with J gene TRBJ1-2; tentative D call: TRBD1 (5 bases). Per the germline V gene, CDR1 is MDHEN and CDR2 is SYDVKM. This CDR3 comprises 16 residues. Trimming removed 4 bases from V and 2 bases from J, with 17 bases in between.

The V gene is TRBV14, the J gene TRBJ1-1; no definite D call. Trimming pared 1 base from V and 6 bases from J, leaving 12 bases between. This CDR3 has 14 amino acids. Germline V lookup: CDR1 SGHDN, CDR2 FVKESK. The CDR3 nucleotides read TGTGCCAGCAGCCAAGTATTTTCTGGTGCTGAAGCTTTCTTT. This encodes CASSQVFSGAEAFF.

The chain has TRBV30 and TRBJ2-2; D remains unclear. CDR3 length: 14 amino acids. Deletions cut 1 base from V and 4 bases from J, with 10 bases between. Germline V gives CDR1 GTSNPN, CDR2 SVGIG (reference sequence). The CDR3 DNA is TGTGCCTGGAGTGGGGTGGTAGTCACCGGGGAGCTGTTTTTT. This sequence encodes CAWSGVVVTGELFF. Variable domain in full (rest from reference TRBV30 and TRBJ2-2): SQTIHQWPATLVQPVGSPLSLECTVEGTSNPNLYWYRQAAGRGLQLLFYSVGIGQISSEVPQNLSASRPQDRQFILSSKKLLLSDSGFYLCAWSGVVVTGELFFGEGSRLTVL.

The CDR3 is CASSSLTSGVETQYF. The CDR3 DNA is TGTGCCAGCAGCTCCTTGACTAGCGGGGTAGAGACCCAGTACTTC. This chain joins TRBV7-3 and TRBJ2-5; 11 nucleotides match TRBD2. The CDR3 loop spans 15 amino acids. The germline CDR1 and CDR2 sequences are SGHTA and FQGTGA. Unmatched junction bases numbered 5, after V lost 4 bases and J lost 4 bases.

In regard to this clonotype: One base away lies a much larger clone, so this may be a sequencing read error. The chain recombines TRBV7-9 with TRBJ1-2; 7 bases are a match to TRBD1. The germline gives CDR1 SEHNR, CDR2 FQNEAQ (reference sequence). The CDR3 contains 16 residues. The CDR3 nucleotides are TGTGCCAGCAGCCAACAAGCCGGGACAGCGATCTATGGCTACTCCTTC. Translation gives CASSQQAGTAIYGYSF.

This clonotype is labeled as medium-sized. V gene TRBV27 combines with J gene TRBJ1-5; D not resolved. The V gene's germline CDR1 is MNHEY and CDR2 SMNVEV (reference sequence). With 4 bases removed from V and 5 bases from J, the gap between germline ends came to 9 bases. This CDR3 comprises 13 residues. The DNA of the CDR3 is TGTGCCAGCAGTTGGGTGAGGGATCAGCCCCAGCATTTT. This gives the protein CASSWVRDQPQHF.

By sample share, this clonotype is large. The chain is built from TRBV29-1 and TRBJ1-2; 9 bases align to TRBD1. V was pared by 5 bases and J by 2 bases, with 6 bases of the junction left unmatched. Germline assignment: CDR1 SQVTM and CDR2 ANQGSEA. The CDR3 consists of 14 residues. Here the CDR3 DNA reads TGCAGCGTTATTAGACAGGGGGAAAACTATGGCTACACCTTC. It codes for CSVIRQGENYGYTF. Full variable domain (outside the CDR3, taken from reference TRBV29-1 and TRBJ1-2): SAVISQKPSRDICQRGTSLTIQCQVDSQVTMMFWYRQQPGQSLTLIATANQGSEATYESGFVIDKFPISRPNLTFSTLTVSNMSPEDSSIYLCSVIRQGENYGYTFGSGTRLTVV.

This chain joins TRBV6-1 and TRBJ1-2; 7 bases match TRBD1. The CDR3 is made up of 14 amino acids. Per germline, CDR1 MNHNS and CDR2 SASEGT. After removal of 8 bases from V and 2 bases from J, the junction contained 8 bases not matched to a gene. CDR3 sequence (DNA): TGTGCCAGCGACAAAGGGGGCTCGAACTATGGCTACACCTTC. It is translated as CASDKGGSNYGYTF.

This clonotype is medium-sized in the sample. The CDR3 DNA follows: TGTGCCAGTTCGAAAGAGGCGGGGGGGGTGTTCGATGAGCAGTTCTTC. Its protein product is CASSKEAGGVFDEQFF. V gene TRBV19 combines with J gene TRBJ2-1, with 9 bases lining up with TRBD2. CDR1 and CDR2 (germline): LNHDA, SQIVND (reference sequence). The CDR3 is made up of 16 amino acids. The ends lost 8 bases at V and 8 bases at J; junction bases unmatched: 16.

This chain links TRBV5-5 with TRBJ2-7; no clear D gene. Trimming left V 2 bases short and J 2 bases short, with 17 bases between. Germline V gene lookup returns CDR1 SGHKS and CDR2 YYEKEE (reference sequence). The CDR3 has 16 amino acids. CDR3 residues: CASSLWASLNTYEQYF. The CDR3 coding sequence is TGTGCCAGCAGCTTATGGGCTTCGCTGAATACCTACGAGCAGTACTTC. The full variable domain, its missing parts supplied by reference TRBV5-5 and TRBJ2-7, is DAGVTQSPTHLIKTRGQQVTLRCSPISGHKSVSWYQQVLGQGPQFIFQYYEKEERGRGNFPDRFSARQFPNYSSELNVNALLLGDSALYLCASSLWASLNTYEQYFGPGTRLTVT.

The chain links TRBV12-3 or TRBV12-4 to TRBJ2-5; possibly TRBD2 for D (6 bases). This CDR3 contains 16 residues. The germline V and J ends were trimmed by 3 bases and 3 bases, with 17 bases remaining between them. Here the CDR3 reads CASSFGWGAGKETQYF. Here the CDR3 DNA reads TGTGCCAGCAGTTTTGGATGGGGCGCGGGGAAAGAGACCCAGTACTTC.

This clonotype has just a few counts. Here the CDR3 DNA reads TGTGCCAGCAGCCCAGGGCCCTACGAGCAGTACTTC. Protein product: CASSPGPYEQYF. V and J are TRBV11-2 and TRBJ2-7; the D gene is possibly TRBD1 (5 bases). The CDR3 length is 12 residues. V lost 5 bases to trimming and J lost 2 bases, with 7 bases between them. Per the germline V gene, CDR1 is SGHAT and CDR2 is FQNNGV.

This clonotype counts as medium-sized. The CDR3 protein is CASSLGSGSKAGELFF. The CDR3 DNA reads TGTGCCAGCAGCTTAGGGAGCGGGAGTAAGGCCGGGGAGCTGTTTTTT. V and J are TRBV7-9 and TRBJ2-2, with TRBD2 identical over 8 bases. The J segment lost 6 bases and the V segment lost 1 base, leaving 7 bases of the junction unmatched. The CDR3 is made up of 16 amino acids. Germline CDR1 is SEHNR and CDR2 is FQNEAQ (reference sequence).

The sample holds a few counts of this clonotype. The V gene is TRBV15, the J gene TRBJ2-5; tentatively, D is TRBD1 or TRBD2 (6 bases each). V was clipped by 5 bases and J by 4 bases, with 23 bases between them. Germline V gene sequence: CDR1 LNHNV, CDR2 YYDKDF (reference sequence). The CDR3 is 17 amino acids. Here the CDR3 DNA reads TGTGCCACCAGCCGACTCGGGGAGAGGGGGGAGACAGAGACCCAGTACTTC. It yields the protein CATSRLGERGETETQYF.

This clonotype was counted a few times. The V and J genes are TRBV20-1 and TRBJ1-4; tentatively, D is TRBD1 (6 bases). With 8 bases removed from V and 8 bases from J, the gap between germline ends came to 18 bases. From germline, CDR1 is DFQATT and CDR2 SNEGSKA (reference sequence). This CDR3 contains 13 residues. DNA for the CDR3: TGCAGTTCCAGGGGCCCCCAAGGGGAAAAACTGTTTTTT. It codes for CSSRGPQGEKLFF.

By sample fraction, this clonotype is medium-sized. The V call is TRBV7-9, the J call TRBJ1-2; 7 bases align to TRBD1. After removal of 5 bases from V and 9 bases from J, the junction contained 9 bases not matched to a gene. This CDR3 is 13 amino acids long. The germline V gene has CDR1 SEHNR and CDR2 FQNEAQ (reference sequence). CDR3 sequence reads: CASSRDRVSSYTF. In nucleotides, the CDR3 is TGTGCCAGCAGCAGAGACAGGGTTTCTAGCTACACCTTC.

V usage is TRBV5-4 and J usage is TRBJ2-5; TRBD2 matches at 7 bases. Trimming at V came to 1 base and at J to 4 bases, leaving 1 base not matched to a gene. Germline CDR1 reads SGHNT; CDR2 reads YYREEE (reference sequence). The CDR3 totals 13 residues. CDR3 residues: CASSLSGTETQYF. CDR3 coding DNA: TGTGCCAGCAGCTTGAGCGGGACAGAGACCCAGTACTTC.

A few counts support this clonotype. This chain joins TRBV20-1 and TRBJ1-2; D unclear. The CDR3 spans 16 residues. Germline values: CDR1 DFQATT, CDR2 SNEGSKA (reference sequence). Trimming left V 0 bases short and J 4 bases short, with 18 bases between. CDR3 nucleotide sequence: TGCAGTGCTAGAGATCACGAGAGGGTTGGAGGCTATGGCTACACCTTC. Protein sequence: CSARDHERVGGYGYTF.

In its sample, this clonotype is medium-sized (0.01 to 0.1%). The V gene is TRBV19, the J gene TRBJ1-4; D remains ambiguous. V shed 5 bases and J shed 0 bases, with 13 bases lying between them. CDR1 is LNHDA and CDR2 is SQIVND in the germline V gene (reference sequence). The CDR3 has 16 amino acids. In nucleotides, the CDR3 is TGTGCCAGTAGTGGAGGGAGACCTGCAACTAATGAAAAACTGTTTTTT. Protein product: CASSGGRPATNEKLFF.

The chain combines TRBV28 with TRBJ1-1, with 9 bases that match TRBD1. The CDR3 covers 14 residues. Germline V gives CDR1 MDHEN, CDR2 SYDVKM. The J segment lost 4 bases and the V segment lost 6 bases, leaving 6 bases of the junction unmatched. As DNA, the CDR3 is TGTGCCAGCAGAACAGGGGGCTGGGGCACTGAAGCTTTCTTT. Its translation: CASRTGGWGTEAFF.

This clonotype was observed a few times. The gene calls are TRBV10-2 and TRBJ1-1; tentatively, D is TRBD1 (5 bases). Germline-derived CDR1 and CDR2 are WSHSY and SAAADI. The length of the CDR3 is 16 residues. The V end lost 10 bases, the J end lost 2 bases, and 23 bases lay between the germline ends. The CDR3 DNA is TGCGCCACCAAGGAGCTCAAGGGGTTAGGTAACACTGAAGCTTTCTTT. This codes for CATKELKGLGNTEAFF.

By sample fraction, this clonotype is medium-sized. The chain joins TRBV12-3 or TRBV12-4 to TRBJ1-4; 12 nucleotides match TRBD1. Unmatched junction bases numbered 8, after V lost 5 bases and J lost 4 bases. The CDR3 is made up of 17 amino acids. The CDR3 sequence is CASSLGTGGMGNEKLFF. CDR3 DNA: TGTGCCAGCAGTCTCGGGACAGGGGGCATGGGTAATGAAAAACTGTTTTTT.

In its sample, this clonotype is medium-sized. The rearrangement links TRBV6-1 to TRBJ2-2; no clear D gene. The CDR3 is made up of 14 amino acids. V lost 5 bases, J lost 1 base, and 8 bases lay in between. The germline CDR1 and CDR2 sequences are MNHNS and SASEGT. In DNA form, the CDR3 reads TGTGCCAGCAGTTCACTCGTGAACACCGGGGAGCTGTTTTTT. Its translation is CASSSLVNTGELFF.